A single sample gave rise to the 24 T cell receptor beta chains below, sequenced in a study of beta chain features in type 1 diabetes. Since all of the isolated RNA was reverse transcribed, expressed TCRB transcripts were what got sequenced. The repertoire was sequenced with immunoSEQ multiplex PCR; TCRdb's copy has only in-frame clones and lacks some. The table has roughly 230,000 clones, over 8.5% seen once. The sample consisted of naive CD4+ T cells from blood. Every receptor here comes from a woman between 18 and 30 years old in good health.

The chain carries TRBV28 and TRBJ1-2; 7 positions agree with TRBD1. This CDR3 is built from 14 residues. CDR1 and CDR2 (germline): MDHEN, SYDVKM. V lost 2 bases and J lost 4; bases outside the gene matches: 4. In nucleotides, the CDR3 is TGTGCCAGCAGTTTACCCCGACAGGGCTATGGCTACACCTTC. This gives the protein CASSLPRQGYGYTF.

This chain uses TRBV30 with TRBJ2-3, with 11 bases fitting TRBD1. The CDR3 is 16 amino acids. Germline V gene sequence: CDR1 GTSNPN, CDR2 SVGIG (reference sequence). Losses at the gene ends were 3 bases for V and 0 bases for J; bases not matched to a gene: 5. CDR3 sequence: CAWSAGTGGSTDTQYF. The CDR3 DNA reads TGTGCCTGGAGCGCCGGGACAGGGGGAAGCACAGATACGCAGTATTTT.

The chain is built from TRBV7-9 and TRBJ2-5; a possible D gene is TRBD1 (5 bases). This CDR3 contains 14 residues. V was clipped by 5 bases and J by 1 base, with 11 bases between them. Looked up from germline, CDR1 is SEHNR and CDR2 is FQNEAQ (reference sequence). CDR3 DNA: TGTGCCAGCAGCGTAAGGGGCGGCCAAGAGACCCAGTACTTC. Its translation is CASSVRGGQETQYF.

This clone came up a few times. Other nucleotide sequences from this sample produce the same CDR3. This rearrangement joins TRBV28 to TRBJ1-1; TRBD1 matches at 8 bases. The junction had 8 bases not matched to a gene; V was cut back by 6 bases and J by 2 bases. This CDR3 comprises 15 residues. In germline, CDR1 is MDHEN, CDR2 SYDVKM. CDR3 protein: CASRSTGVGNTEAFF. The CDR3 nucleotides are TGTGCCAGCAGGTCGACAGGGGTTGGAAACACTGAAGCTTTCTTT.

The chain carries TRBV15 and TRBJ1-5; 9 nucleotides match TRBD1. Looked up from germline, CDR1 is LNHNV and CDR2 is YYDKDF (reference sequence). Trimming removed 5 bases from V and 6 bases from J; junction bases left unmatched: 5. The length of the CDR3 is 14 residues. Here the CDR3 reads CATSGGTGSQPQHF. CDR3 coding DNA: TGTGCCACCAGCGGAGGGACAGGGAGTCAGCCCCAGCATTTT.

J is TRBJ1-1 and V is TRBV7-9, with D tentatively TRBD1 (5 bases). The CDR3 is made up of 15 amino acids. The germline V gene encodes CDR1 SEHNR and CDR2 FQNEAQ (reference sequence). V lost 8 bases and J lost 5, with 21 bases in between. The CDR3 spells CASSTPKGRRTEAFF. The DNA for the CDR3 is TGTGCCAGCTCCACCCCCAAGGGGCGGCGAACTGAAGCTTTCTTT.

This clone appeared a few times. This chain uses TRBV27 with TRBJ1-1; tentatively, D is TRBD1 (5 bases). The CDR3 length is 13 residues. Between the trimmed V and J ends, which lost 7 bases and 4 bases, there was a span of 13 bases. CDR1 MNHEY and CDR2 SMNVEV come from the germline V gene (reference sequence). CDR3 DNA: TGTGCCAGCACCGATCGACAGTTCACTGAAGCTTTCTTT. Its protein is CASTDRQFTEAFF.

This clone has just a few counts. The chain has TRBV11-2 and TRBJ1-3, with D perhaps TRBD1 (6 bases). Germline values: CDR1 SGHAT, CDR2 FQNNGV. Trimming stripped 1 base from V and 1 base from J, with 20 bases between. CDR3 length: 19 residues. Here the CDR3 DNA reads TGTGCCAGCAGCTTAGTAGAGACAGGACACCTCTTGTCTGGAAACACCATATATTTT. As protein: CASSLVETGHLLSGNTIYF.

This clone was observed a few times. DNA for the CDR3: TGTGCCAGCAGCGCCCCTAGACAGGGCTATGGCTACACCTTC. This sequence encodes CASSAPRQGYGYTF. This rearrangement joins TRBV5-6 to TRBJ1-2; 7 bases fit TRBD1. V lost 4 bases and J lost 4; bases outside the gene matches: 7. Germline loops: CDR1 SGHDT, CDR2 YYEEEE. The CDR3 spans 14 residues.

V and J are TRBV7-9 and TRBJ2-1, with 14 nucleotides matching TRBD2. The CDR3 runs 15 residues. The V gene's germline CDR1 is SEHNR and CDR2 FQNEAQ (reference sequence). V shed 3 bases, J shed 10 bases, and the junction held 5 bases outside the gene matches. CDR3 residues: CASSFAGTSGGEQFF. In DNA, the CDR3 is TGTGCCAGCAGCTTCGCCGGGACTAGCGGGGGAGAGCAGTTCTTC.

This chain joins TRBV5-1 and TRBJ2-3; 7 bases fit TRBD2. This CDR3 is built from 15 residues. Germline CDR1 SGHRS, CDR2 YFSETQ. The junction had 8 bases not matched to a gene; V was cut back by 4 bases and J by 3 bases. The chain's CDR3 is CASSNERGPTDTQYF. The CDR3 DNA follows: TGCGCCAGCAGCAATGAGCGGGGACCTACAGATACGCAGTATTTT.

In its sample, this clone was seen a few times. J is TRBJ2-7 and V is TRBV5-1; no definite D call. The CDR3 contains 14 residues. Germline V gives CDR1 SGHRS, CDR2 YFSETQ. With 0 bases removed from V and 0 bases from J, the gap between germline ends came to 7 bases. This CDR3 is CASSLDSSSYEQYF. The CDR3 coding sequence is TGCGCCAGCAGCTTGGACAGTAGCTCCTACGAGCAGTACTTC.

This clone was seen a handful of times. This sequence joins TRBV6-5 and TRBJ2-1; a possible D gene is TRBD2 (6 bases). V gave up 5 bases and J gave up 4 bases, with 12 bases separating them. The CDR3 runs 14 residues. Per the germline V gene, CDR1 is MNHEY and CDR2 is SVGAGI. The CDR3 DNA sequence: TGTGCCAGCAGTGAGGCGCTAGCGTACAATGAGCAGTTCTTC. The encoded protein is CASSEALAYNEQFF.

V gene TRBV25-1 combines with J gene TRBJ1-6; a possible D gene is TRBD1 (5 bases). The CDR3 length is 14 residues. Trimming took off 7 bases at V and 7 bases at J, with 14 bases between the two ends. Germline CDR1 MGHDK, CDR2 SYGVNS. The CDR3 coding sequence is TGTGCCAGCACCCAGAGGAGGGACAATTCACCCCTCCACTTT. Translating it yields CASTQRRDNSPLHF.

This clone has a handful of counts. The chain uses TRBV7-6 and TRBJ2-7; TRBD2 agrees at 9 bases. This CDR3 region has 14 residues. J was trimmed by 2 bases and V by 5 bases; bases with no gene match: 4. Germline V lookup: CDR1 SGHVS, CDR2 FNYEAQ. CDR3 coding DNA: TGTGCCAGCAGCCCAATAGCGGGGGCCTACGAGCAGTACTTC. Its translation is CASSPIAGAYEQYF.

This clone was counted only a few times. DNA of the CDR3: TGTGCCTGGAGTCCGGCAACGGGTGAGCAGTTCTTC. Amino acids: CAWSPATGEQFF. This rearrangement joins TRBV30 to TRBJ2-1; D is uncertain. Trimming cost V 2 bases and J 9 bases, with 11 bases left between them. This CDR3 comprises 12 residues. CDR1 GTSNPN and CDR2 SVGIG come from the germline V gene (reference sequence).

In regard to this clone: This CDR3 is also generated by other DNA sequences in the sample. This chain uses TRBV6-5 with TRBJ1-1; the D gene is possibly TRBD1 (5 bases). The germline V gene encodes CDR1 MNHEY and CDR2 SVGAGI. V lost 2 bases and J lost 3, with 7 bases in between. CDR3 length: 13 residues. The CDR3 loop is CASSYRGDTEAFF. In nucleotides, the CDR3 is TGTGCCAGCAGTTACAGGGGCGACACTGAAGCTTTCTTT.

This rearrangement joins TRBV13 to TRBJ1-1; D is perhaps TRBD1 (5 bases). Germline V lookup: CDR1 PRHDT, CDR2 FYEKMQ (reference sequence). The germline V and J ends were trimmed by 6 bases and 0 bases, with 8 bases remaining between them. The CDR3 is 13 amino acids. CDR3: CASRSGLNTEAFF. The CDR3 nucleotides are TGTGCCAGCAGGTCAGGGTTGAACACTGAAGCTTTCTTT.

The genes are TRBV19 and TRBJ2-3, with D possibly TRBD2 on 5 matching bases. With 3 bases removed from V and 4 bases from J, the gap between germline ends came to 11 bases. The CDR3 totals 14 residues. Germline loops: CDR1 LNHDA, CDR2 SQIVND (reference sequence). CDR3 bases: TGTGCCAGTAGTATCGATCCGGGATCAGATACGCAGTATTTT. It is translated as CASSIDPGSDTQYF.

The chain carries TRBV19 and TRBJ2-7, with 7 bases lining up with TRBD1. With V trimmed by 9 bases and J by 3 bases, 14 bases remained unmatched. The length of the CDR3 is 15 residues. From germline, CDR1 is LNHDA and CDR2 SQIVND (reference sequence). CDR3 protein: CASSRQNRGVYEQYF. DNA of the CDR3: TGTGCCAGCTCCCGACAGAACAGGGGAGTCTACGAGCAGTACTTC.

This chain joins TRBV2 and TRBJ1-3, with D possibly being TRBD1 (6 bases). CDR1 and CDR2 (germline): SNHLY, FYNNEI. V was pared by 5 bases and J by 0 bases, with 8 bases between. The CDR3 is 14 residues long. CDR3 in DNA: TGTGCCAGCAGTCAGGGGAACTCTGGAAACACCATATATTTT. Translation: CASSQGNSGNTIYF.

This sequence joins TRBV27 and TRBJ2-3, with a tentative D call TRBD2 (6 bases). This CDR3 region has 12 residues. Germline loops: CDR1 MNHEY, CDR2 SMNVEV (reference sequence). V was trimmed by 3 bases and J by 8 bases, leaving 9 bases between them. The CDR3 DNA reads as TGTGCCAGCAGTTTGATCGGGGGTACGCAGTATTTT. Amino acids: CASSLIGGTQYF.

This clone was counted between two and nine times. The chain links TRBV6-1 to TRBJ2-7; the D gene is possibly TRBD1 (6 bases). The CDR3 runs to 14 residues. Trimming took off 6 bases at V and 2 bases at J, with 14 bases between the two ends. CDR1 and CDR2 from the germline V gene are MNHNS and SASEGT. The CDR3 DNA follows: TGTGCCAGCAGGAGCGACAGGTATCCCTACGAGCAGTACTTC. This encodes CASRSDRYPYEQYF.

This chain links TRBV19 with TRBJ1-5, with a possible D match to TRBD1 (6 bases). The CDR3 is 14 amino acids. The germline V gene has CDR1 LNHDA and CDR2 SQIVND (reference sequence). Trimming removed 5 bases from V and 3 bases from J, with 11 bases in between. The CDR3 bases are TGTGCCAGTAGTCAGACAGGCCCCAATCAGCCCCAGCATTTT. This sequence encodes CASSQTGPNQPQHF.